The rows below give T cell receptor beta chains drawn from one sample of a study of T-cell memory formation after mild COVID-19. In TCRdb, the 5' RACE reads were re-called with MiXCR into one record per CDR3 protein. The repertoire includes roughly 310,000 distinct CDR3 sequences, roughly 15% of them detected once, and roughly 22% sits in the top ten. The sequenced sample consisted of PBMCs or a T cell subset sorted from them (not recorded which). These TCRs come from a man between 18 and 29 years old who had mild COVID-19 (a few samples of this study predate the infection). Cell type and time point are not known. The CDR3 runs from the conserved cysteine through the conserved F or W. A D gene is named only where the DNA matches it firmly. Size tells how often a clone was seen (once, few, many) or the class of an expanded clone, and some rows leave it out.

D	J	size	V	CDR3	DNA
TRBD2	TRBJ2-5	many	TRBV6-1	CASSESAGGQETQYF	TGTGCCAGCAGTGAATCCGCGGGGGGCCAAGAGACCCAGTACTTC
NA	TRBJ1-2	NA	TRBV4-1	CASSLQQGNYGYTF	TGCGCCAGCAGCCTCCAACAGGGTAACTATGGCTACACCTTC
NA	TRBJ2-5	few	TRBV6-2/TRBV6-3	CASTQTGDQETQYF	TGTGCCAGCACCCAGACGGGGGACCAAGAGACCCAGTACTTC
NA	TRBJ2-1	few	TRBV29-1	CSVEGEQSSYNEQFF	TGCAGCGTTGAAGGAGAACAGAGCTCCTACAATGAGCAGTTCTTC
NA	TRBJ1-5	many	TRBV7-6	CASSQQSGLNQPQHF	TGTGCCAGCAGCCAACAATCGGGGCTCAATCAGCCCCAGCATTTT
TRBD2	TRBJ2-5	NA	TRBV6-6	CASSYRGGRGETQYF	TGTGCCAGCAGTTACCGGGGGGGCCGCGGAGAGACCCAGTACTTC
TRBD1	TRBJ1-3	few	TRBV20-1	CSASRTGSGNTIYF	TGCAGTGCAAGCAGGACAGGCTCTGGAAACACCATATATTTT
TRBD2	TRBJ2-1	NA	TRBV4-1	CASSQVEGLVGYNEQFF	TGCGCCAGCAGCCAAGTTGAAGGACTAGTTGGGTACAATGAGCAGTTCTTC
NA	TRBJ1-1	few	TRBV3-1	CASSQGVPGEAFF	TGTGCCAGCAGCCAAGGGGTCCCCGGGGAGGCTTTCTTT
NA	TRBJ2-1	NA	TRBV28	CASSLWGGRADEQFF	TGTGCCAGCAGTTTATGGGGGGGGCGCGCGGATGAGCAGTTCTTC
NA	TRBJ1-3	NA	TRBV18	CASSPLADSSGNTIYF	TGTGCCAGCTCACCACTGGCGGACTCCTCTGGAAACACCATATATTTT
NA	TRBJ1-1	few	TRBV15	CATSDREGRPEAFF	TGTGCCACCAGCGACCGGGAGGGGCGCCCTGAAGCTTTCTTT
NA	TRBJ1-1	NA	TRBV5-6	CASSLGPGIEAFF	TGTGCCAGCAGCTTGGGTCCCGGGATTGAAGCTTTCTTT
NA	TRBJ1-6	few	TRBV3-1	CASSPSTESPLHF	TGTGCCAGCAGCCCCAGCACGGAATCACCCCTCCACTTT
NA	TRBJ1-5	few	TRBV5-1	CASSLGPVGNQPQHF	TGCGCCAGCAGCTTGGGCCCGGTAGGGAATCAGCCCCAGCATTTT
NA	TRBJ2-7	few	TRBV7-9	CASSERDRYEQYF	TGTGCCAGCAGCGAACGGGACCGCTACGAGCAGTACTTC
NA	TRBJ2-7	NA	TRBV20-1	CSARGGAWGFDEQYF	TGCAGTGCTAGAGGCGGCGCTTGGGGGTTCGACGAGCAGTACTTC
TRBD1	TRBJ2-3	NA	TRBV27	CASIRTGSTDTQYF	TGTGCCAGCATCCGGACAGGTAGCACAGATACGCAGTATTTT
NA	TRBJ2-1	few	TRBV6-5	CASSSGTRYNEQFF	TGTGCCAGCAGTTCCGGGACACGCTACAATGAGCAGTTCTTC
NA	TRBJ2-6	few	TRBV5-1	CASAVGASSGANVLTF	TGCGCCAGCGCCGTGGGTGCGAGCTCTGGGGCCAACGTCCTGACTTTC
TRBD1	TRBJ2-7	few	TRBV5-1	CASSLQGEGVYEQYF	TGCGCCAGCAGCTTGCAGGGGGAAGGCGTGTACGAGCAGTACTTC
TRBD1	TRBJ2-7	NA	TRBV5-1	CASSSGDRVEQYF	TGCGCCAGCAGCTCGGGGGACAGGGTCGAGCAGTACTTC
NA	TRBJ1-5	few	TRBV4-2	CASSQANGDSNQPQHF	TGTGCCAGCAGCCAAGCAAACGGAGATAGCAATCAGCCCCAGCATTTT
NA	TRBJ1-1	NA	TRBV6-2/TRBV6-3	CASSPFPGTGSEAFF	TGTGCCAGCAGCCCTTTCCCCGGGACTGGAAGTGAAGCTTTCTTT
NA	TRBJ1-5	few	TRBV19	CASRKDPGRMGGSNQPQHF	TGTGCCAGTAGGAAGGACCCGGGACGCATGGGGGGAAGCAATCAGCCCCAGCATTTT
NA	TRBJ2-1	many	TRBV5-1	CASSPGTYNEQFF	TGTGCCAGCAGTCCCGGGACCTACAATGAGCAGTTCTTC
NA	TRBJ2-7	NA	TRBV6-5	CASSPYPRGTYEQYF	TGTGCCAGCAGTCCATACCCCAGGGGCACCTACGAGCAGTACTTC
NA	TRBJ2-3	few	TRBV5-5	CASSPRVTTDTQYF	TGTGCCAGCAGTCCAAGGGTTACCACAGATACGCAGTATTTT
TRBD1	TRBJ1-4	few	TRBV12-3/TRBV12-4	CASSKGQGGLNEKLFF	TGTGCCAGCAGCAAGGGACAGGGGGGCCTTAATGAAAAACTGTTTTTT
NA	TRBJ2-5	many	TRBV12-3/TRBV12-4	CASRLGGETQYF	TGTGCCAGCAGGCTAGGCGGGGAGACCCAGTACTTC
NA	TRBJ2-3	NA	TRBV18	CASSPWTTDTQYF	TGTGCCAGCTCACCATGGACTACAGATACGCAGTATTTT
NA	TRBJ2-4	NA	TRBV4-3	CASSFGTPRQNIQYF	TGCGCCAGCAGCTTTGGGACTCCCCGACAAAACATTCAGTACTTC
TRBD1	TRBJ1-4	few	TRBV5-5	CASSRGQGLNEKLFF	TGTGCCAGCAGCCGCGGACAGGGCTTAAATGAAAAACTGTTTTTT
NA	TRBJ2-7	few	TRBV5-1	CASKPTGSYEQYF	TGCGCCAGCAAGCCGACAGGCTCCTACGAGCAGTACTTC
NA	TRBJ1-1	NA	TRBV20-1	CSARDLGSYTEAFF	TGCAGTGCTAGAGATCTCGGGTCGTACACTGAAGCTTTCTTT
NA	TRBJ2-3	few	TRBV19	CASRTSTTDTQYF	TGTGCCAGTAGGACTTCTACCACAGATACGCAGTATTTT
NA	TRBJ1-4	NA	TRBV6-5	CASSRTDLLEEKLFF	TGTGCCAGCAGCAGAACTGACCTACTGGAGGAAAAACTGTTTTTT
NA	TRBJ1-2	once	TRBV7-9	CATVGGGGHGYTF	TGTGCCACCGTTGGGGGGGGAGGCCATGGCTACACCTTC
TRBD1	TRBJ1-2	few	TRBV19	CASIRTGGTDYGYTF	TGTGCCAGTATTAGGACAGGGGGGACTGACTATGGCTACACCTTC
NA	TRBJ2-3	few	TRBV5-5	CASSGGGATDTQYF	TGTGCCAGCAGCGGAGGGGGGGCTACAGATACGCAGTATTTT
NA	TRBJ1-2	NA	TRBV5-1	CASSGPGENGYTF	TGCGCCAGCAGCGGGCCAGGGGAGAATGGCTACACCTTC
NA	TRBJ1-5	few	TRBV7-9	CASSLGVKQPQHF	TGTGCCAGCAGCTTAGGGGTCAAGCAGCCCCAGCATTTT
NA	TRBJ1-1	few	TRBV5-1	CASSLSWSDTEAFF	TGCGCCAGCAGCTTAAGTTGGTCTGACACTGAAGCTTTCTTT
NA	TRBJ2-6	NA	TRBV18	CASSPRTAGSGANVLTF	TGTGCCAGCTCACCAAGGACAGCGGGCTCTGGGGCCAACGTCCTGACTTTC
NA	TRBJ1-5	NA	TRBV6-5	CASSLQGLNQPQHF	TGTGCCAGCAGTCTACAGGGTCTCAATCAGCCCCAGCATTTT
TRBD2	TRBJ2-7	few	TRBV6-5	CASSSGGTYEQYF	TGTGCCAGCAGTAGCGGGGGGACGTACGAGCAGTACTTC
NA	TRBJ1-1	many	TRBV30	CAWSVGGAAFF	TGTGCCTGGAGTGTTGGGGGGGCAGCTTTCTTT
NA	TRBJ2-3	few	TRBV7-9	CASSARTEGDTQYF	TGTGCCAGCAGCGCTCGGACAGAGGGAGATACGCAGTATTTT
NA	TRBJ2-7	NA	TRBV7-2	CASSFSSGTYEQYF	TGTGCCAGCAGCTTCAGCTCCGGGACCTACGAGCAGTACTTC
NA	TRBJ2-5	few	TRBV29-1	CSVEDRHRALRQETQYF	TGCAGCGTTGAAGACCGACACAGGGCCCTTAGACAAGAGACCCAGTACTTC
TRBD1	TRBJ2-5	NA	TRBV25-1	CASADRGGLETQYF	TGTGCCAGCGCAGACAGGGGAGGCCTAGAGACCCAGTACTTC
TRBD2	TRBJ2-1	NA	TRBV20-1	CSAMTSGGTYNEQFF	TGCAGTGCTATGACTAGCGGGGGGACCTACAATGAGCAGTTCTTC
TRBD2	TRBJ2-2	many	TRBV5-5	CASSYGLAGSTGELFF	TGTGCCAGCAGCTACGGACTAGCGGGGTCCACCGGGGAGCTGTTTTTT
NA	TRBJ1-5	many	TRBV6-1	CASSTHPQQPQHF	TGTGCCAGCAGTACCCACCCCCAACAGCCCCAGCATTTT
NA	TRBJ2-5	NA	TRBV30	CAWKGIGETQYF	TGTGCCTGGAAGGGGATCGGAGAGACCCAGTACTTC
TRBD1	TRBJ1-5	NA	TRBV4-2	CASSQGDRVNQPQHF	TGTGCCAGCAGCCAAGGAGACAGGGTTAATCAGCCCCAGCATTTT
TRBD2	TRBJ2-1	few	TRBV20-1	CSANLLAGTVEQFF	TGCAGTGCTAATCTACTAGCGGGCACGGTTGAGCAGTTCTTC
NA	TRBJ2-7	NA	TRBV20-1	CSAPAGTYEQYF	TGCAGTGCCCCGGCGGGAACCTACGAGCAGTACTTC